This TCR beta chain originates from a study of T cells in Graves' hyperthyroidism and ophthalmopathy (dated by TCRdb to the late 2010s). Broadly, across the study: Peripheral blood samples were taken at initial diagnosis, before any treatment was given. TCR V-J signatures able to tell the groups apart were searched for in a discovery cohort of approximately 95 patients, of whom approximately 40 had Graves' ophthalmopathy and about 60 had stable Graves' hyperthyroidism. Once sampling was done, hyperthyroidism patients were given methimazole at a starting dose of 30 mg daily, whereas ophthalmopathy patients were given high-dose intravenous methylprednisolone. The study also compared thyroid tissue and blood T-cell repertoires from about 6 Graves' hyperthyroidism patients. An independent validation cohort of under 20 hyperthyroidism patients and about 16 patients who later progressed to ophthalmopathy tested prospective prediction of ophthalmopathy. According to the paper, TCR Vbeta CDR3 sequencing was carried out on roughly 130 peripheral blood samples, which came from over 40 ophthalmopathy, under 80 hyperthyroidism and about 17 progressor patients. The roughly 100 discovery patients were divided at random into training and test sets in a 7:3 ratio. The paper as a whole reports these results and caveats: In cross-validation, a model built on a 13 V-J signature told ophthalmopathy apart from stable hyperthyroidism with 85% to 90% sensitivity and approximately 84% specificity, and in testing the same model reached 80%/75%. In validation, the model predicted progression to ophthalmopathy a median of about 6.5 months before onset, with roughly 71% sensitivity and 72.22% specificity. No statistical method was used to set the sample size in advance, and investigators knew the group allocation. Most expanded thyroid clonotypes (frequency above 0.001) were also found in blood, which suggests that blood repertoires may mirror thyroid immune responses.

In the ophthalmopathy patients, disease was moderately to severely active, with a Clinical Activity Score of 3 or more, a NOSPECS grade of 4 or more, and a duration of less than 3 months. The study excluded patients with uncontrolled infections, other autoimmune diseases, pregnancy or lactation. Clinical symptoms, serum thyroxine and TRAb, thyroid ultrasound, and orbital computed tomography formed the basis for the diagnoses. PBMCs were separated from roughly 10 ml of fresh peripheral blood using Ficoll-Paque density gradient centrifugation. Trizol reagent was used to extract total RNA, and RNA quality was then checked on an Agilent 2100 Bioanalyzer. This clonotype was recorded a few times. Which antigen it targets is not known. No base-level quality is on record; no much larger clone is a single base apart. The TCR beta CDR3 regions were amplified from RNA transcripts. The TCR CDR3 was subjected to a first round of RT-PCR using the HTBI primer set and the Qiagen OneStep RT-PCR kit. Libraries were constructed in a second round of multiplex PCR, after which size selection and purification were performed. Libraries were sequenced paired-end with 100 bp reads on an Illumina HiSeq2000. On the authors' methods: SOAPnuke was used to process the raw data, with reads discarded if the reads contained adapters or uncalled bases, had a mean Phred below 15, or lacked an exact constant-primer or identifier match. High-quality paired reads were merged with COPE v1.2.5, and unique nucleotide sequences were defined as clonotypes. MiTCR v1.1 was used to align clonotypes to the IMGT TRBV, TRBD and TRBJ reference segments. Analysis was restricted to V-J combinations with a frequency above 0.0001, which covered 99.2% of repertoires. The TCS score was defined as the ratio of F50 (clonal expansion) to E x V (chaos), calculated using BLOSUM62-based TCRdist between CDR3 peptides within each V-J. Welch's t-statistics and random forest reduced around 550 V-J features to about 12, which were used in a naive Bayes classifier (R e1071). The public reads were reanalyzed by TCRdb: fastp trimming at Q25, MiXCR alignment, in-frame beta chains only. Merged by CDR3 protein, the rows form single entries marked with the most common genes and DNA. TCRdb, not the authors, supplied the V and J calls. This sample is represented by 300,000 or so distinct CDR3 sequences; approximately 17% of them were singletons. The biggest ten clones account for around 58% of the sample.

Per the germline V gene, SNHLY is the CDR1 and FYNNEI is the CDR2. V loses 0 bases of germline sequence and J loses 2 bases, and the interval between the two ends is 14 bases. Inclusive of the bounding cysteine and phenylalanine, the CDR3 is 17 residues long. Only the CDR3 DNA stays, 51 bases, in frame from base 1. The source material was blood. Recombination joined TRBV2 with TRBJ2-1; matching of 6 bases hints at TRBD1 as the D gene. The sequence derives from a woman in her sixties or seventies with Graves' ophthalmopathy. In nucleotides, the sequence is TGTGCCAGCAGTGAAGCAACGACAGGCGAGGCCTACAATGAGCAGTTCTTC. Protein translation: CASSEATTGEAYNEQFF.